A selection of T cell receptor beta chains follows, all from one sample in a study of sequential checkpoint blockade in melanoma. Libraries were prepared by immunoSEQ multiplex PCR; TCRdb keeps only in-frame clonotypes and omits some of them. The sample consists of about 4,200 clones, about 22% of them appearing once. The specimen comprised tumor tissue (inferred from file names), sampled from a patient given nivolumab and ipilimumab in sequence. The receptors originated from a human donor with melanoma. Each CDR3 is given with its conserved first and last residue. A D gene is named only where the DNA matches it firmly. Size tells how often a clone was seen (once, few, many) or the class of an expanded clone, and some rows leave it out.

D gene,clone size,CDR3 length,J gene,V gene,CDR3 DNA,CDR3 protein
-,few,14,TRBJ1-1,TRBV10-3,TGTGCCATCAGTGAGTCAGGGTTTGGAACTGAAGCTTTCTTT,CAISESGFGTEAFF
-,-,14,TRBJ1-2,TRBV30,TGTGCCTGGAGTGTAGTGAATCGGCCTTATGGCTACACCTTC,CAWSVVNRPYGYTF
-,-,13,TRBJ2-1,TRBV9,TGTGCCAGCAGCCCCCGTCGTAGGAATGAGCAGTTCTTC,CASSPRRRNEQFF
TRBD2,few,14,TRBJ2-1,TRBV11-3,TGTGCCAGCAGAACGCGGGGGGGAGGTAATGAGCAGTTCTTC,CASRTRGGGNEQFF
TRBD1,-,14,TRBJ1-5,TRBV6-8,TGTGCCAGCAGCCCGACAGGGGGCAATCAGCCCCAGCATTTT,CASSPTGGNQPQHF
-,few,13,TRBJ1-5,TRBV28,TGTGCCAGCAGTTTAGACGGCAATCAGCCCCAGCATTTT,CASSLDGNQPQHF
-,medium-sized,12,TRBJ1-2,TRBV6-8,TGTGCCAGCAGTTACTTTGAGGGTGGCTACACCTTC,CASSYFEGGYTF
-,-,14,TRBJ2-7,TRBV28,TGTGCCAGCAGTTTAAGGGGTGGACTCGTCGAGCAGTACTTC,CASSLRGGLVEQYF
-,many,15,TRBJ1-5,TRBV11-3,TGTGCCAGCAGCTTGGGACCGGACTTCAATCAGCCCCAGCATTTT,CASSLGPDFNQPQHF
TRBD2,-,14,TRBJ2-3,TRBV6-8,TGTGCCAGCAAGAACGGGGGGACCACAGATACGCAGTATTTT,CASKNGGTTDTQYF
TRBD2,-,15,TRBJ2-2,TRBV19,TGTGCCAGTAGTACTCGGACTAGGAGGGCCGGGGAGCTGTTTTTT,CASSTRTRRAGELFF
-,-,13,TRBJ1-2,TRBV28,TGTGCCAGCAGAGGAGGAACCATCTATGGCTACACCTTC,CASRGGTIYGYTF
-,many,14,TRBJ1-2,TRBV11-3,TGTGCCAGCAGCTTGCCGAGGGGCGGCGCAGGCTACACCTTC,CASSLPRGGAGYTF
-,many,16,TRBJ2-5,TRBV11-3,TGTGCCAGCAGCCAAGTGTTCCTCAGCCCCGACAGTGCCCAGTACTTC,CASSQVFLSPDSAQYF
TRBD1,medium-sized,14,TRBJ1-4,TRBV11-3,TGTGCCAGCAGCCGCGGACAGGGGCATGAAAAACTGTTTTTT,CASSRGQGHEKLFF
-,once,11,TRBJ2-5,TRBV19,TGTGCCTGCTCGGCGAGGGAGACCCAGTACTTC,CACSARETQYF
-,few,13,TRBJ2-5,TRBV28,TGTGCCAGCAGGACCGGCACAGGGGAGACCCAGTACTTC,CASRTGTGETQYF
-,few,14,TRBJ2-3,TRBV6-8,TGTGCCATCAGCGGTTCATTTGGGGCAGATACGCAGTATTTT,CAISGSFGADTQYF
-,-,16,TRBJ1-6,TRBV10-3,TGTGCCATCAGTGAGTCCTTGGGGGACGGTTATTCACCCCTCCACTTT,CAISESLGDGYSPLHF
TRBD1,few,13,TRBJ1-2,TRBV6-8,TGTGCCAGCAGTCCGACAGGGACAAAGGGCTACACCTTC,CASSPTGTKGYTF
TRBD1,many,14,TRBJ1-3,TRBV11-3,TGTGCCAGCAGCTCTGGGACAGTCGGAAACACCATATATTTT,CASSSGTVGNTIYF
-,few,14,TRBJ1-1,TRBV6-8,TGTGCCAGCAGTTACGGGCAAGTGAACACTGAAGCTTTCTTT,CASSYGQVNTEAFF